This T cell receptor beta chain was sequenced during a study of CD8+ T cells in alopecia areata. Overall study findings and caveats: It was less clear whether patients shared TCRs than it was in mice, possibly because of HLA.

Treatment described: oral pan-JAK inhibitor, 5-10 mg twice daily. The germline CDR1 and CDR2 sequences are SGDLS and YYNGEE. This CDR3 contains 17 residues. The junction had 12 bases not matched to a gene; V was cut back by 3 bases and J by 7 bases. RNA, once extracted, was reverse transcribed into cDNA for use as the sequencing template. Only in-frame clones appear in the TCRdb table, and some are missing; sequencing was by immunoSEQ multiplex PCR. The table has under 130,000 clones, 80% to 90% seen once. Note on this clone: What it binds is not known.

This clonotype was sampled from a human donor with alopecia areata. J is TRBJ1-6 and V is TRBV9; 8 positions match TRBD1. Sequenced material: CD8+ T cells sorted from blood, taken at approximately week 34, from a patient treated with tofacitinib. As DNA, the CDR3 is TGTGCCAGCAGCGGATCAGATTACAGGGGGGTCAATTCACCCCTCCACTTT. Encoded protein: CASSGSDYRGVNSPLHF.